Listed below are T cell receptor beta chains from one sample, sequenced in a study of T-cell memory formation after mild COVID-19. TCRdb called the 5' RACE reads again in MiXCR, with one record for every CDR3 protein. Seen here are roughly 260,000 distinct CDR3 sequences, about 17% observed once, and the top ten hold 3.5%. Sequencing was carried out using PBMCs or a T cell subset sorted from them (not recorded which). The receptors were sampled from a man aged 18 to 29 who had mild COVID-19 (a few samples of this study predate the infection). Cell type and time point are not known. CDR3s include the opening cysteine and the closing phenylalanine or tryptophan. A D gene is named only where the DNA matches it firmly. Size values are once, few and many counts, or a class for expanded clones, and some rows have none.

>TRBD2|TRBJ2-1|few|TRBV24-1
CATSVGLAGDYEQFF
TGTGCCACCAGTGTCGGACTAGCGGGGGACTATGAGCAGTTCTTC
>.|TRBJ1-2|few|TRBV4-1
CASSHRVYGYTF
TGCGCCAGCAGCCACAGGGTCTATGGCTACACCTTC
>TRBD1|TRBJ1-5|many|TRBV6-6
CASRSGTDNQPQHF
TGTGCCAGCAGGTCCGGGACAGACAATCAGCCCCAGCATTTT
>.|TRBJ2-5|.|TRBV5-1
CASSLFFLGPKETQYF
TGCGCCAGCAGCTTGTTTTTCCTTGGACCGAAAGAGACCCAGTACTTC
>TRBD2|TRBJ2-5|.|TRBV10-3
CAISEIFRSSGGARETQYF
TGTGCCATCAGTGAGATTTTTCGGTCTAGCGGGGGGGCTCGAGAGACCCAGTACTTC
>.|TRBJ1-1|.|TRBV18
CASSPQGGATEAFF
TGTGCCAGCTCACCGCAGGGTGGAGCGACTGAAGCTTTCTTT
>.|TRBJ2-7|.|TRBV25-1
CASHPRARPAYEQYF
TGTGCCAGCCATCCCCGAGCCAGGCCAGCCTACGAGCAGTACTTC
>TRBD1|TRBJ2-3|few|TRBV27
CASSLKGAWADTQYF
TGTGCCAGCAGTTTAAAGGGGGCCTGGGCAGATACGCAGTATTTT
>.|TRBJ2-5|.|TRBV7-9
CASSLVPTTQETQYF
TGTGCCAGCAGCTTAGTCCCGACAACACAAGAGACCCAGTACTTC
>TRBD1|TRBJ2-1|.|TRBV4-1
CASSQVIGGLSYNEQFF
TGCGCCAGCAGCCAAGTTATAGGGGGCTTGTCCTACAATGAGCAGTTCTTC
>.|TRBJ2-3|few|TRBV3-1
CASSQVAGSITDTQYF
TGTGCCAGCAGCCAAGTCGCGGGATCTATCACAGATACGCAGTATTTT
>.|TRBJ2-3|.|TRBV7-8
CASSLRGQGDTQYF
TGTGCCAGCAGCTTACGAGGGCAGGGGGATACGCAGTATTTT
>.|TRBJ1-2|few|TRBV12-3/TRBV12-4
CASSGQRLHRF
TGTGCCAGCAGTGGCCAACGGCTTCACCGCTTC
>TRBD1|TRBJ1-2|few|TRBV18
CASSSTGGRYGYTF
TGTGCCAGCTCATCGACAGGGGGGCGCTATGGCTACACCTTC
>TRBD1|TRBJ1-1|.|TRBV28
CASRFGQGGTEAFF
TGTGCCAGCAGATTCGGACAGGGGGGCACTGAAGCTTTCTTT
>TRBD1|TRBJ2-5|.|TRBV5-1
CASSPDREGETQYF
TGCGCCAGCAGCCCGGACAGGGAAGGTGAGACCCAGTACTTC
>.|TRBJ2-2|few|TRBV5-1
CASSLRRWDTGELFF
TGCGCCAGCAGCTTACGGCGGTGGGACACCGGGGAGCTGTTTTTT
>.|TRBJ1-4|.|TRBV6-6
CASSYSSGGSGKLFF
TGTGCCAGCAGTTACTCTTCCGGGGGGAGCGGGAAACTGTTTTTT
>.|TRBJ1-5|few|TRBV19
CASSIVWSSEQPQHF
TGTGCCAGTAGTATAGTGTGGTCATCCGAACAGCCCCAGCATTTT
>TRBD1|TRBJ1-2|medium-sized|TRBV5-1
CASSLQGTLDYGYTF
TGCGCCAGCAGCTTACAGGGGACCCTCGACTATGGCTACACCTTC